One TCR beta chain is described in this entry. Its target is not known. This sample is part of a study of shared clonotypes between healthy human individuals. For the study at large: Researchers drew samples from a couple of women and a few men aged 18 to 49. Whole-study findings and limits: Some naive CD4 clonotypes, 4% to 6%, turned up in common across several donors.

The repertoire was sequenced with immunoSEQ multiplex PCR; TCRdb's copy has only in-frame clones and lacks some. The data show over a million clones, about 84% seen once. The sample comprised memory CD4+ T cells from PBMCs. Subset defined: CD45RA-negative fraction. The origin of this receptor is a man younger than 35 in good health. Some clones in this sample may be carry-over from other donors' samples.

The CDR3 sequence is CASSFGQGAHEQYF. CDR3 nucleotide sequence: TGCGCCAGCAGCTTCGGACAGGGGGCCCACGAGCAGTACTTC. This chain joins TRBV5-1 and TRBJ2-7; 11 bases map to TRBD1. The CDR3 loop spans 14 amino acids. V shed 2 bases and J 5 bases; nucleotides not matched to a gene: 3. Germline V CDR1 and CDR2: SGHRS, YFSETQ.